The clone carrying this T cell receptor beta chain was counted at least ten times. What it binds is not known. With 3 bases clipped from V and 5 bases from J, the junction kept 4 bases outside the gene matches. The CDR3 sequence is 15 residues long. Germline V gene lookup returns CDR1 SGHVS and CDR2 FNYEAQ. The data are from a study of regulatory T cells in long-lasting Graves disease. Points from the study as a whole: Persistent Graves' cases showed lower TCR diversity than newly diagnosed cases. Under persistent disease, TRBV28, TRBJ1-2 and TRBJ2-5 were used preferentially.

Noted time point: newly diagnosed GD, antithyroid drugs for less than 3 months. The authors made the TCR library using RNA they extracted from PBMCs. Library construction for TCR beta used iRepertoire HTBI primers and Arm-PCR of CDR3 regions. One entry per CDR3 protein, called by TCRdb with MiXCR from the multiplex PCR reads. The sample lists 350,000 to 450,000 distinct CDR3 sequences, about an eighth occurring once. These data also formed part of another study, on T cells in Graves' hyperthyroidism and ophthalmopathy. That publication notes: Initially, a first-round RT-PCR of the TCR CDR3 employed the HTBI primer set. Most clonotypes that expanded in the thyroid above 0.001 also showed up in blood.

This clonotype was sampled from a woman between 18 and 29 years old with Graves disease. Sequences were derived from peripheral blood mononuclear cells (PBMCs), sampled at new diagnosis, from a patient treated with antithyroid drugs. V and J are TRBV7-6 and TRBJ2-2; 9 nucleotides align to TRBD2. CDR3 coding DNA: TGTGCCAGCAGCTTTAAAAGCGGGGGGACCGGGGAGCTGTTTTTT. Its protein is CASSFKSGGTGELFF. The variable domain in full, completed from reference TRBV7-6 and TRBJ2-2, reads GAGVSQSPRYKVTKRGQDVALRCDPISGHVSLYWYRQALGQGPEFLTYFNYEAQQDKSGLPNDRFSAERPEGSISTLTIQRTEQRDSAMYRCASSFKSGGTGELFFGEGSRLTVL.